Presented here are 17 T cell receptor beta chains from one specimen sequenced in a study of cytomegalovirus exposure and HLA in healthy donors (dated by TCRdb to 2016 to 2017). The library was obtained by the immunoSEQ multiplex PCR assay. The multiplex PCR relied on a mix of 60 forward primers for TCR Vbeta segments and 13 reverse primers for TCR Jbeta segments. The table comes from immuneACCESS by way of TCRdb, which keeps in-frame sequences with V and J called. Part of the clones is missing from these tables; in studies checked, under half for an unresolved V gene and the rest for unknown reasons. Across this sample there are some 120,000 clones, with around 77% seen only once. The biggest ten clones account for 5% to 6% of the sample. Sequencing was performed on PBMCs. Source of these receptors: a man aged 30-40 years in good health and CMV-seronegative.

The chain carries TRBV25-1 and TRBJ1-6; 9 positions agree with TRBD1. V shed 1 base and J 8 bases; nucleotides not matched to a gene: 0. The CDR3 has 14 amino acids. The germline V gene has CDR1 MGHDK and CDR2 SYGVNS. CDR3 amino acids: CASSEWTGDSPLHF. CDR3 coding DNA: TGTGCCAGCAGTGAATGGACAGGGGATTCACCCCTCCACTTT.

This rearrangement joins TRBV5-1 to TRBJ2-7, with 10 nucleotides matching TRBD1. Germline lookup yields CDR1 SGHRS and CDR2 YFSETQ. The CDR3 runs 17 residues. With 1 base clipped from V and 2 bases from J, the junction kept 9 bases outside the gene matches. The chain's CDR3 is CASSLIGGTGAPYEQYF. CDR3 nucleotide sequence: TGCGCCAGCAGCTTGATCGGGGGGACAGGGGCCCCCTACGAGCAGTACTTC.

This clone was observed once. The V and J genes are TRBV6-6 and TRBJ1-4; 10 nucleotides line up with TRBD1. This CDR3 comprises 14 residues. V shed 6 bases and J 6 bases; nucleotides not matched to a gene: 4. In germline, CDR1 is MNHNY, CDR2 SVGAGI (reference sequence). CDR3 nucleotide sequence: TGTGCCAGCAGGGCCGGGACAGGGGATGAAAAACTGTTTTTT. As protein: CASRAGTGDEKLFF.

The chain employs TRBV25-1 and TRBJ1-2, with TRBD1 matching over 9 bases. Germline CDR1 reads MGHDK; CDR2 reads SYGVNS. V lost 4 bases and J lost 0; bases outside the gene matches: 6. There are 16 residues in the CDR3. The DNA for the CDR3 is TGTGCCAGCAGTGGGACAGGGGTGGTCGCTAACTATGGCTACACCTTC. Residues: CASSGTGVVANYGYTF.

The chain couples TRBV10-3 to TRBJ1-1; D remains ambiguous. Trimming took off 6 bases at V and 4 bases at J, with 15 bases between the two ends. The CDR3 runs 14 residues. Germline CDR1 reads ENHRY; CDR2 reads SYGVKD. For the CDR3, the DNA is TGTGCCATCAGCCCCGCGAGGGATCGCACTGAAGCTTTCTTT. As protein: CAISPARDRTEAFF.

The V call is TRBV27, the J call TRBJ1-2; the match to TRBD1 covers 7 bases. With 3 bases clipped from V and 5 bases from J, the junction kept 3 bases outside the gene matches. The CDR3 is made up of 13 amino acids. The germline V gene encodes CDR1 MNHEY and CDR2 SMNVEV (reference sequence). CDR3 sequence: CASSLTGKYGYTF. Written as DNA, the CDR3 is TGTGCCAGCAGTTTGACAGGGAAGTATGGCTACACCTTC.

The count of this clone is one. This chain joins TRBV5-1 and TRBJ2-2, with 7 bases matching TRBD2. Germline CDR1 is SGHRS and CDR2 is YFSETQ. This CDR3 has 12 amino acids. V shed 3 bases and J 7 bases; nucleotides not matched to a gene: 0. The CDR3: CASSSGGGELFF. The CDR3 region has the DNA TGCGCCAGCAGCTCGGGAGGCGGGGAGCTGTTTTTT.

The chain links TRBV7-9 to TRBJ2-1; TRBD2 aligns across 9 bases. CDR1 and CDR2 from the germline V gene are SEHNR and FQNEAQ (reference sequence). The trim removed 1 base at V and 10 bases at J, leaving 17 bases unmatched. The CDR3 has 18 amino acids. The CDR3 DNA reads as TGTGCCAGCAGCTTAGATGATGGTGCTAGCGGGGCCGTAAGGGAGCAGTTCTTC. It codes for CASSLDDGASGAVREQFF.

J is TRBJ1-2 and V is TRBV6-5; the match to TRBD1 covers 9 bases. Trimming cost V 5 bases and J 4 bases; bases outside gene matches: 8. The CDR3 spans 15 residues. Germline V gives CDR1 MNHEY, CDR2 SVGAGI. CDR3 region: CASSTSGTGSYGYTF. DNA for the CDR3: TGTGCCAGCAGTACATCCGGGACAGGGAGCTATGGCTACACCTTC.

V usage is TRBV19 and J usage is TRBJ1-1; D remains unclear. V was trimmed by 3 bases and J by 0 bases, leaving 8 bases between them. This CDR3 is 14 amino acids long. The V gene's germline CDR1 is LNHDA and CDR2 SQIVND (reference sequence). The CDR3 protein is CASSMPGMNTEAFF. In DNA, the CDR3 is TGTGCCAGTAGTATGCCGGGAATGAACACTGAAGCTTTCTTT.

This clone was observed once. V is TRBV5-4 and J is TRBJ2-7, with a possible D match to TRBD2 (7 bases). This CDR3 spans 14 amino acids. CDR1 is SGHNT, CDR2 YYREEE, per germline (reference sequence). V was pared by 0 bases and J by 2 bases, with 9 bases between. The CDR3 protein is CASSLAGGPYEQYF. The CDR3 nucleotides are TGTGCCAGCAGCTTGGCCGGGGGGCCCTACGAGCAGTACTTC.

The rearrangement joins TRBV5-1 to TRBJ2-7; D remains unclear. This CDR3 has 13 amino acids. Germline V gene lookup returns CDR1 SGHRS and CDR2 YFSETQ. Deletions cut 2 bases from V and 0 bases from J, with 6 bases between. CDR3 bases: TGCGCCAGCAGCTTAACTGGCTCCTACGAGCAGTACTTC. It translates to CASSLTGSYEQYF.

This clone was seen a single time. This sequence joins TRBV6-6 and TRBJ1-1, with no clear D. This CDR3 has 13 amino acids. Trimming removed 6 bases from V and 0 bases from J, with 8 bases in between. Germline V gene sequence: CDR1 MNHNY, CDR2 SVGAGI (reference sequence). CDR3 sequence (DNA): TGTGCCAGCAGGTACCTAGTGAACACTGAAGCTTTCTTT. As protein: CASRYLVNTEAFF.

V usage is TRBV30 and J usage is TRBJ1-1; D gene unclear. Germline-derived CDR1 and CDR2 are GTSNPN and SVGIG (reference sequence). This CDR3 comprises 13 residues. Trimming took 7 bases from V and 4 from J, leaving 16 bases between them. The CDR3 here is CAYAGVSSTEAFF. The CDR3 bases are TGTGCCTACGCCGGGGTGTCGAGCACTGAAGCTTTCTTT.

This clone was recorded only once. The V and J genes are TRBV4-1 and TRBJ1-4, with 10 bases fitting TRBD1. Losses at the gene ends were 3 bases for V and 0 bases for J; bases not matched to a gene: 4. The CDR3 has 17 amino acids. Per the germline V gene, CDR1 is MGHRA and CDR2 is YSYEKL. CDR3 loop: CASSHRDRGATNEKLFF. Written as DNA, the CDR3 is TGCGCCAGCAGCCACCGGGACAGGGGTGCAACTAATGAAAAACTGTTTTTT.

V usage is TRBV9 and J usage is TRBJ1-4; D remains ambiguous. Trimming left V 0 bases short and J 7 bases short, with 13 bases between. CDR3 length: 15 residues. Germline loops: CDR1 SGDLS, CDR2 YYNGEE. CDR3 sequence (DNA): TGTGCCAGCAGCGTAGGGCTCGGGTACGGTGAAAAACTGTTTTTT. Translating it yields CASSVGLGYGEKLFF.

CDR3 sequence: CASRGSGNEQFF. CDR3 bases: TGTGCCAGCAGAGGTTCGGGGAATGAGCAGTTCTTC. The rearrangement uses TRBV2 and TRBJ2-1; weak D call: TRBD2 (5 bases). The germline CDR1 and CDR2 sequences are SNHLY and FYNNEI. V gave up 6 bases and J gave up 7 bases, with 10 bases separating them. CDR3 size: 12 residues.